This is a list of T cell receptor gamma chains from one sample in a study of gamma-delta chains in newborns, infants, children. TCRdb ran CATT on the reads. The sample contains 2,100 or so gamma-chain clones, less than 35% of which appear only once. The sequencing input was blood. These TCRs come from a child who was a newborn, infant or young child, either healthy, febrile or measles-vaccinated (not recorded which). Each CDR3 is given with its conserved first and last residue. Each record gives: CDR3 DNA, CDR3 protein, V gene, J gene, clone size. Rows may omit the clone size; those that give it use once, few, many or a size class.

cdr3_nt: TGTGCCTTGTGGGAGGTGCGGAAGAAACTCTTT
cdr3_aa: CALWEVRKKLF
v_call: TRGV9
j_call: TRGJ1/TRGJ2
clone_size: medium-sized

cdr3_nt: TGTGCCTTGTGGGTAGAGGAGTTGGGCAAAAAAATCAAGGTATTT
cdr3_aa: CALWVEELGKKIKVF
v_call: TRGV9
j_call: TRGJP
clone_size: few

cdr3_nt: TGTGCCACCTGGGACACCTGGGAGAAACTCTTT
cdr3_aa: CATWDTWEKLF
v_call: TRGV5
j_call: TRGJ1/TRGJ2
clone_size: NA

cdr3_nt: TGTGCCTTGTGGGAGGTGCTGTGGGAGTTGGGCAAAAAAATCAAGGTATTT
cdr3_aa: CALWEVLWELGKKIKVF
v_call: TRGV9
j_call: TRGJP
clone_size: few

cdr3_nt: TGTGCCCTGTGGGAGGTCGGAACTGGATGGTATTATAAGAAACTCTTT
cdr3_aa: CALWEVGTGWYYKKLF
v_call: TRGV9
j_call: TRGJ1/TRGJ2
clone_size: NA

cdr3_nt: TGTGCCTTGTGGGAGGTCACGAATTATTATAAGAAACTCTTT
cdr3_aa: CALWEVTNYYKKLF
v_call: TRGV9
j_call: TRGJ1/TRGJ2
clone_size: few

cdr3_nt: TGTGCCACCTGGGACAAGGATTATTATAAGAAACTCTTT
cdr3_aa: CATWDKDYYKKLF
v_call: TRGV2
j_call: TRGJ1/TRGJ2
clone_size: once

cdr3_nt: TGTGCCTTGTGGGAGGTGTTAAAGTTGGGCAAAAAAATCAAGGTATTT
cdr3_aa: CALWEVLKLGKKIKVF
v_call: TRGV9
j_call: TRGJP
clone_size: NA

cdr3_nt: TGTGCCTTGTGGGACCTTAAAGAGTTGGGCAAAAAAATCAAGGTATTT
cdr3_aa: CALWDLKELGKKIKVF
v_call: TRGV9
j_call: TRGJP
clone_size: NA

cdr3_nt: TGTGCCTTGTGGGAGGTCAAGTTGGGCAAAAAAATCAAGGTATTT
cdr3_aa: CALWEVKLGKKIKVF
v_call: TRGV9
j_call: TRGJP
clone_size: medium-sized

cdr3_nt: TGTGCCTTGTGGGAGGTAAGGTTGGGCAAAAAAATCAAGGTATTT
cdr3_aa: CALWEVRLGKKIKVF
v_call: TRGV9
j_call: TRGJP
clone_size: NA

cdr3_nt: TGTGCCTTGTGGGAGGCTGGTTATTATAAGAAACTCTTT
cdr3_aa: CALWEAGYYKKLF
v_call: TRGV9
j_call: TRGJ1/TRGJ2
clone_size: NA

cdr3_nt: TGTGCCTTGTGGGAGGTGCCCAGTGAGTTGGGCAAAAAAATCAAGGTATTT
cdr3_aa: CALWEVPSELGKKIKVF
v_call: TRGV9
j_call: TRGJP
clone_size: NA

cdr3_nt: TGTGCCTTGTGGGAGGCCCCCTCCCCTCAAGAGTTGGGCAAAAAAATCAAGGTATTT
cdr3_aa: CALWEAPSPQELGKKIKVF
v_call: TRGV9
j_call: TRGJP
clone_size: few

cdr3_nt: TGTGCCTCGTGGGAGGTGCAGCCAAAAGAGTTGGGCAAAAAAATCAAGGTATTT
cdr3_aa: CASWEVQPKELGKKIKVF
v_call: TRGV9
j_call: TRGJP
clone_size: few

cdr3_nt: TGTGCCTTGTGGGAGGTGAAAAAAGAGTTGGGCAAAAAAATCAAGGTATTT
cdr3_aa: CALWEVKKELGKKIKVF
v_call: TRGV9
j_call: TRGJP
clone_size: few

cdr3_nt: TGTGCCACCTGGGATGGACGGAGTTATAAGAAACTCTTT
cdr3_aa: CATWDGRSYKKLF
v_call: TRGV4
j_call: TRGJ1/TRGJ2
clone_size: few

cdr3_nt: TGTGCCTTGTGGGAGGTGTATATTGTTGAGTTGGGCAAAAAAATCAAGGTATTT
cdr3_aa: CALWEVYIVELGKKIKVF
v_call: TRGV9
j_call: TRGJP
clone_size: NA

cdr3_nt: TGTGCCTTGTGGGAGGGGAGGGTGGGTAAAAAAAACAAGGTCTTT
cdr3_aa: CALWEGRVGKKNKVF
v_call: TRGV9
j_call: TRGJP
clone_size: NA

cdr3_nt: TGTGCCTTGTGGGAGGTGATGAGGGAGTTGGGCAAAAAAATCAAGGTATTT
cdr3_aa: CALWEVMRELGKKIKVF
v_call: TRGV9
j_call: TRGJP
clone_size: few

cdr3_nt: TGTGCCACCTGGGAATTTTATTACAAGAAACTCTTT
cdr3_aa: CATWEFYYKKLF
v_call: TRGV4
j_call: TRGJ1/TRGJ2
clone_size: few

cdr3_nt: TGTGCCTTGTGGGAGCCGAAGTTGGGCAAAAAAATCAAGGTATTT
cdr3_aa: CALWEPKLGKKIKVF
v_call: TRGV9
j_call: TRGJP
clone_size: NA

cdr3_nt: TGTGCCTTGTGGGAGGTGCCGAATTATTATAAGAAACTCTTT
cdr3_aa: CALWEVPNYYKKLF
v_call: TRGV9
j_call: TRGJ1/TRGJ2
clone_size: few

cdr3_nt: TGTGCCTTGTGGGACTATGAGTTGGGCAAAAAAATCAAGGTATTT
cdr3_aa: CALWDYELGKKIKVF
v_call: TRGV9
j_call: TRGJP
clone_size: few

cdr3_nt: TGTGCCTTGTGGGAGGTGCCATATAAGAAACTCTTT
cdr3_aa: CALWEVPYKKLF
v_call: TRGV9
j_call: TRGJ1/TRGJ2
clone_size: medium-sized

cdr3_nt: TGTGCCACCTGGGACAGTTCCACTGGTTGGTTCAAGATATTT
cdr3_aa: CATWDSSTGWFKIF
v_call: TRGV2
j_call: TRGJP1
clone_size: few

cdr3_nt: TGTGCCACCTGGGACGGCCCGATCAAGACGTTT
cdr3_aa: CATWDGPIKTF
v_call: TRGV2
j_call: TRGJP2
clone_size: NA

cdr3_nt: TGTGCCACCTGGGATACGTGTAGTGATTGGATCAAGACGTTT
cdr3_aa: CATWDTCSDWIKTF
v_call: TRGV4
j_call: TRGJP2
clone_size: few

cdr3_nt: TGTGCCTTGTGGGACAATCAAGAGTTGGGCAAAAAAATCAAGGTATTT
cdr3_aa: CALWDNQELGKKIKVF
v_call: TRGV9
j_call: TRGJP
clone_size: medium-sized

cdr3_nt: TGTGCCTTGTGGGAGGTCCATAAGAAACTCTTT
cdr3_aa: CALWEVHKKLF
v_call: TRGV9
j_call: TRGJ1/TRGJ2
clone_size: few

cdr3_nt: TGTGCCTTGTGGGTTCAAGAGTTGGGCAAAAAAATCAAGGTATTT
cdr3_aa: CALWVQELGKKIKVF
v_call: TRGV9
j_call: TRGJP
clone_size: few

cdr3_nt: TGTGCCACCTGGGACAGGCCTCCATCGAATTATTATAAGAAACTCTTT
cdr3_aa: CATWDRPPSNYYKKLF
v_call: TRGV3
j_call: TRGJ1/TRGJ2
clone_size: few

cdr3_nt: TGTGCCACCTGGGTCCATACCACTGGTTGGTTCAAGATATTT
cdr3_aa: CATWVHTTGWFKIF
v_call: TRGV4
j_call: TRGJP1
clone_size: NA

cdr3_nt: TGTGCCACCTGGGACGGCCCGGGGAGTAGTGATTGGATCAAGACGTTT
cdr3_aa: CATWDGPGSSDWIKTF
v_call: TRGV2
j_call: TRGJP2
clone_size: few

cdr3_nt: TGTGCCTTGTGGGAGGTGCAAAAAGAGTTGGGCAAAAAAATCAAGGTATTT
cdr3_aa: CALWEVQKELGKKIKVF
v_call: TRGV9
j_call: TRGJP
clone_size: few

cdr3_nt: TGTGCCACCTGGGAGGCCCATTATTATAAGAAACTCTTT
cdr3_aa: CATWEAHYYKKLF
v_call: TRGV4
j_call: TRGJ1/TRGJ2
clone_size: once

cdr3_nt: TGTGCCACCTGGGATGCCACTGGTTGGTTCAAGATATTT
cdr3_aa: CATWDATGWFKIF
v_call: TRGV8
j_call: TRGJP1
clone_size: NA

cdr3_nt: TGTGCCACCTGGGACAGGCCCTCTTATTATAAGAAACTCTTT
cdr3_aa: CATWDRPSYYKKLF
v_call: TRGV3
j_call: TRGJ1/TRGJ2
clone_size: NA

cdr3_nt: TGTGCCTTGTGGGAGCTTACCACTGGTTGGTTCAAGATATTT
cdr3_aa: CALWELTTGWFKIF
v_call: TRGV9
j_call: TRGJP1
clone_size: NA

cdr3_nt: TGTGCCACCTGGACCAATTATTATAAGAAACTCTTT
cdr3_aa: CATWTNYYKKLF
v_call: TRGV4
j_call: TRGJ1/TRGJ2
clone_size: few

cdr3_nt: TGTGCCACCTGGGACAGGGATTATAAGAAACTCTTT
cdr3_aa: CATWDRDYKKLF
v_call: TRGV5
j_call: TRGJ1/TRGJ2
clone_size: NA

cdr3_nt: TGTGCCTTGTGGGTGGAGGGGGAGTTGGGCAAAAAAATCAAGGTATTT
cdr3_aa: CALWVEGELGKKIKVF
v_call: TRGV9
j_call: TRGJP
clone_size: NA